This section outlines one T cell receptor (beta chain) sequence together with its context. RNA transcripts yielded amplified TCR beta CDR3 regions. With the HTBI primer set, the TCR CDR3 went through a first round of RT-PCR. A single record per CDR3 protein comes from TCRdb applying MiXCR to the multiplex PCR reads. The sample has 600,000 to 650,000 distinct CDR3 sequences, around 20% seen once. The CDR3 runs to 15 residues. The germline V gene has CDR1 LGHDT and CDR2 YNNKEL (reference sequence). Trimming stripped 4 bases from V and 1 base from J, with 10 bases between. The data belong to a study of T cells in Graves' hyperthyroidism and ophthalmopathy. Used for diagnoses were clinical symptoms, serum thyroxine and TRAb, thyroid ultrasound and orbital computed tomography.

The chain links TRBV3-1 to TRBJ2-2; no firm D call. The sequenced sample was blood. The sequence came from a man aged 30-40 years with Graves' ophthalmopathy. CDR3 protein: CASSPGLGNTGELFF. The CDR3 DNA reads TGTGCCAGCAGCCCGGGCCTAGGGAACACCGGGGAGCTGTTTTTT.